This TCR beta chain was obtained from a study of T cell responses to AZD1222 COVID-19 vaccine. Findings and limits, study-wide: White British donors predominated, females outnumbered males, and clonal diversity was possibly underestimated. Spike-specific TCR depth and breadth grew after two AZD1222 doses. In the spike-specific TCR repertoire, nearly half reportedly target unmutated variant regions.

A note on this clone: Its antigen remains unknown.

TCRdb keeps only in-frame clones here, not all; method: immunoSEQ multiplex PCR. The sample records around 100,000 clones, about nine tenths being singletons. CDR1 and CDR2 (germline): LGHNT, FRNRAP. With 4 bases clipped from V and 2 bases from J, the junction kept 6 bases outside the gene matches. This CDR3 comprises 16 residues. The sequences come from peripheral blood, collected on day 0 of AZD1222 vaccination. This chain links TRBV12-5 with TRBJ2-1, with 9 positions matching TRBD2. The clonotype was recovered from an adult in good health. CDR3 DNA sequence: TGTGCTAGTGGTTACCTTAGCGGGAGAGCCTACAATGAGCAGTTCTTC. Protein product: CASGYLSGRAYNEQFF.